This T cell receptor beta chain was captured by sequencing in a study of blood T cell repertoires in COVID-19. Turning to the study itself: Acute and convalescent COVID-19 specimens originated in the United States, Italy and Spain. T cells, B-cell-depleted T cells, or PBMCs supplied cDNA or gDNA.

Per the authors' pipeline: Nucleated cell number was recorded as an estimate derived from reference gene primer amplification. Here immunoSEQ multiplex PCR was the method, and the copy in TCRdb shows in-frame clones only, minus some. V, J and clone size derive from that table, while D and trimming were established from the DNA sequence. The sample lists approximately 67,000 clones; roughly nine tenths were seen once. Per the germline V gene, CDR1 is MNHEY and CDR2 is SMNVEV (reference sequence). Trimming took 5 bases from V and 8 from J; bases not matched to a gene: 8. This CDR3 has 14 residues. This clonotype originated in a human donor in a cohort sampled during active COVID-19. The chain is built from TRBV27 and TRBJ2-2; 7 bases agree with TRBD1. The sample taken for sequencing was peripheral blood. This CDR3 reads CASSLWTGLGELFF. The CDR3 DNA sequence: TGTGCCAGCAGTCTATGGACAGGTTTGGGGGAGCTGTTTTTT.